One sample yielded the 4 T cell receptor beta chains listed below, sequenced in a study of blood T cell repertoires in COVID-19. This table comes from immunoSEQ multiplex PCR, and its TCRdb copy is limited to in-frame clones, with some not included. The sample shows roughly 200,000 clones, approximately 89% of them seen only once. Sample: peripheral blood. These receptors were collected from a woman aged 55 to 70 with acute or convalescent COVID-19.

The chain recombines TRBV28 with TRBJ1-2, with D uncertain. The CDR3 length is 16 residues. Germline V gene lookup returns CDR1 MDHEN and CDR2 SYDVKM. Trimming left V 4 bases short and J 0 bases short, with 15 bases between. The CDR3 bases are TGTGCCAGCAGTTCCCCGATGAGGCTGGCTAACTATGGCTACACCTTC. It specifies CASSSPMRLANYGYTF.

This chain connects TRBV3-1 (or the pseudogene TRBV3-2) to TRBJ1-2; 7 bases match TRBD1. Germline V CDR1 and CDR2: LGHDT, YNNKEL (reference sequence). CDR3 length equals 17 residues. After removal of 1 base from V and 1 base from J, the junction contained 9 bases not matched to a gene. In DNA, the CDR3 is TGTGCCAGCAGCCAAGGGCCAGGACAGGTCATTAACTATGGCTACACCTTC. It is translated as CASSQGPGQVINYGYTF.

This clone was seen just once. CDR3 in DNA: TGTGCCAGCAGACAGTCAGCCTCTGGAAACACCATATATTTT. This encodes CASRQSASGNTIYF. The J gene is TRBJ1-3, the V gene TRBV6-5; D call uncertain. This CDR3 is 14 amino acids long. Deletions cut 6 bases from V and 0 bases from J, with 9 bases between. In germline, CDR1 is MNHEY, CDR2 SVGAGI.

This sequence joins TRBV14 and TRBJ2-1; D is unresolved. Trimming took 2 bases from V and 8 from J, leaving 13 bases between them. This CDR3 comprises 14 residues. Germline loops: CDR1 SGHDN, CDR2 FVKESK. CDR3 loop: CASSQQATVDEQFF. DNA of the CDR3: TGTGCCAGCAGCCAACAGGCGACGGTAGATGAGCAGTTCTTC.